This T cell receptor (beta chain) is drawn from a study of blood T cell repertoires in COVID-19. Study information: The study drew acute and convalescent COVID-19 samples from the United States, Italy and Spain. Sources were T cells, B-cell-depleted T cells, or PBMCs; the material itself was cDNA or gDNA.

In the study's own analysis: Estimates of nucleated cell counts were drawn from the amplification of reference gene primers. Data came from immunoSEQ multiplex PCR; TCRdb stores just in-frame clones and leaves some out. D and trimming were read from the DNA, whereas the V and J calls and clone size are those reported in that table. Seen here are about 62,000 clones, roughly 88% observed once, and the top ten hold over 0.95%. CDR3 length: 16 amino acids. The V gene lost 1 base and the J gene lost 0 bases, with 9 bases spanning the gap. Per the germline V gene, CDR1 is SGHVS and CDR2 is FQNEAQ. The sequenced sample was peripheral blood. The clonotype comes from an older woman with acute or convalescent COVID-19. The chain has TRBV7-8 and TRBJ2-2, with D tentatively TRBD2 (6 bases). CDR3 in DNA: TGTGCCAGCAGCTTAGGGCCGGGGGCGAACACCGGGGAGCTGTTTTTT. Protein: CASSLGPGANTGELFF.